The next 26 T cell receptor beta chains were all read from a single sample in a study of T cell clonality in common variable immunodeficiency. Sequenced by immunoSEQ multiplex PCR; TCRdb stores in-frame clones only, minus some. The sample shows roughly 29,000 clones, none of them appearing just once. Source material: peripheral blood mononuclear cells. Source of these receptors: a person between 18 and 70 years old in good health.

At least ten counts were recorded for this clone. Read data end 3 residues before the CDR3 end; the end is taken from the germline J gene. V usage is TRBV5-1 and J usage is TRBJ1-6; TRBD1 matches at 11 bases. Germline lookup yields CDR1 SGHRS and CDR2 YFSETQ. This CDR3 is 16 amino acids long. Partial CDR3 DNA: TGCGCCAGCAGCTTGGGAGGGACAGGGGGAAAGGAGTCC. Its protein is CASSLGGTGGKES. The whole CDR3 is CASSLGGTGGKESLHF.

To note about this clone: The read comes to an end 3 residues before the CDR3 does, leaving the germline J gene to fill in the end. The chain employs TRBV16 and TRBJ1-2; D remains ambiguous. V lost 2 bases, J lost 4 bases, and 14 bases lay in between. CDR1 and CDR2 (germline): KGHSY, FQNENV. The CDR3 covers 15 residues. This chain's CDR3 is CASSQRGNAGYGYTF. Incomplete CDR3 DNA: TGTGCCAGCAGCCAACGGGGAAATGCCGGCTATGGC.

This clone has ten or more counts. Read data end 3 residues before the CDR3 end; the end is taken from the germline J gene. This sequence joins TRBV20-1 and TRBJ1-2; D may be TRBD1 (6 bases). CDR1 and CDR2 (germline): DFQATT, SNEGSKA (reference sequence). CDR3 size: 16 residues. V lost 5 bases, J lost 2 bases, and 21 bases lay in between. Incomplete CDR3 DNA: TGCAGTGCTCCAGGGGTCACCCAGGGAAACAACTATGGC. Its protein product is CSAPGVTQGNNYG. The CDR3 in full is CSAPGVTQGNNYGYTF.

This clone was observed a few times. The CDR3 reads CASRAGLGNEKLFF. CDR3 DNA (partial): TGTGCCAGCAGAGCAGGGTTAGGAAATGAAAAA. The J gene is TRBJ1-4, the V gene TRBV7-2, with a possible D match to TRBD1 (5 bases). Read data end 3 residues before the CDR3 end; the end is taken from the germline J gene. The germline V gene encodes CDR1 SGHTA and CDR2 FQGNSA. The V and J ends lost 6 bases and 5 bases respectively, with 13 bases between them. This CDR3 comprises 14 residues. Full variable domain (missing parts from reference TRBV7-2 and TRBJ1-4): GAGVSQSPSNKVTEKGKDVELRCDPISGHTALYWYRQSLGQGLEFLIYFQGNSAPDKSGLPSDRFSAERTGGSVSTLTIQRTQQEDSAVYLCASRAGLGNEKLFFGSGTQLSVL.

This clone was detected many times. From the germline J gene comes the end of the CDR3, since the read stops 3 residues before it. The rearrangement uses TRBV18 and TRBJ1-4; 7 bases align to TRBD1. V shed 6 bases, J shed 8 bases, and the junction held 15 bases outside the gene matches. The CDR3 length is 16 residues. The V gene's germline CDR1 is KGHSH and CDR2 LQKENI. The part of the CDR3 DNA that was read is TGTGCCAGCTCCCCAAGGAGGGGGCAGGGCAGCGAAAAA. Its translation is CASSPRRGQGSEK. In full, the CDR3 reads CASSPRRGQGSEKLFF.

As regards this clone: The read ends 3 residues early relative to the CDR3; the germline J gene fills the gap. This rearrangement joins TRBV7-7 to TRBJ1-2; D is perhaps TRBD1 (6 bases). Germline CDR1 SSHAT, CDR2 FNYEAQ (reference sequence). The CDR3 covers 14 residues. Incomplete CDR3 DNA: TGTGCCAGCAGCTTAGCGGGGGGGGCAGATACC. The encoded protein is CASSLAGGADT. The CDR3 reads in full as CASSLAGGADTYTF.

At least ten counts were recorded for this clone. The CDR3 loop is CASSSWDRGYEQYF. The sequenced part of the CDR3 DNA is TGTGCCAGCAGCTCCTGGGACAGGGGTTACGAG. The chain couples TRBV7-9 to TRBJ2-7; 10 nucleotides align to TRBD1. The read ends 3 residues early relative to the CDR3; the germline J gene fills the gap. CDR1 SEHNR and CDR2 FQNEAQ come from the germline V gene (reference sequence). CDR3 length: 14 amino acids. Trimming cost V 4 bases and J 4 bases; bases outside gene matches: 4.

This clone was seen at least ten times. The missing CDR3 end, 3 residues past where the read stops, is filled in from the germline J gene. J is TRBJ1-1 and V is TRBV7-6; D unresolved. Looked up from germline, CDR1 is SGHVS and CDR2 is FNYEAQ. The CDR3 has 15 amino acids. V was shortened by 1 base and J by 2 bases, with 11 bases between the two germline ends. The covered CDR3 bases are TGTGCCAGCAGCTTAGATGGCAGGTCCAACACTGAA. Translated: CASSLDGRSNTE. The whole CDR3 sequence reads CASSLDGRSNTEAFF.

On this clone: The read ends 3 residues early relative to the CDR3; the germline J gene fills the gap. This sequence joins TRBV19 and TRBJ2-3; TRBD1 aligns across 9 bases. The CDR3 length is 17 residues. CDR1 and CDR2 from the germline V gene are LNHDA and SQIVND (reference sequence). CDR3 region: CATSPGLTGGFQETQYF. The part of the CDR3 DNA that was read is TGTGCCACGTCGCCCGGGTTGACAGGGGGTTTCCAAGAGACG. The full variable domain, its missing parts supplied by reference TRBV19 and TRBJ2-3, is DGGITQSPKYLFRKEGQNVTLSCEQNLNHDAMYWYRQDPGQGLRLIYYSQIVNDFQKGDIAEGYSVSREKKESFPLTVTSAQKNPTAFYLCATSPGLTGGFQETQYFGPGTRLTVL.

This clone showed up many times. The missing CDR3 end, 3 residues past where the read stops, is filled in from the germline J gene. This CDR3 is also generated by other DNA sequences in the sample. J is TRBJ2-1 and V is TRBV20-1; 12 bases map to TRBD2. Germline trimming cut 1 base from V and 5 bases from J; bases unmatched to any gene: 3. Per germline, CDR1 DFQATT and CDR2 SNEGSKA (reference sequence). CDR3 length equals 15 residues. The CDR3 sequence: CSARGTSGGNNEQFF. The part of the CDR3 DNA that was read is TGCAGTGCTAGAGGCACTAGCGGGGGGAACAATGAG.

In its sample, this clone was seen many times. From the germline J gene comes the end of the CDR3, since the read stops 3 residues before it. This chain connects TRBV18 to TRBJ2-7; 7 nucleotides match TRBD1. The CDR3 runs to 14 residues. J was trimmed by 2 bases and V by 2 bases; bases with no gene match: 3. Germline CDR1 KGHSH, CDR2 LQKENI. CDR3: CASSPTGVPYEQYF. Incomplete CDR3 DNA: TGTGCCAGCTCACCAACAGGGGTCCCCTACGAG.

Notes on this clone: The read ends 3 residues shy of where the CDR3 ends; the end is completed using the germline J gene. This chain uses TRBV7-2 with TRBJ2-7, with 9 bases that match TRBD2. This CDR3 spans 15 amino acids. Germline V lookup: CDR1 SGHTA, CDR2 FQGNSA. V trimming: 3 bases; J trimming: 0 bases; junction bases outside the gene matches: 3. CDR3 DNA (partial): TGTGCCAGCAGCTTCGGCGGGGGGGCCTCCTACGAG. Translated: CASSFGGGASYE. The entire CDR3 is CASSFGGGASYEQYF.

This clone showed up many times. The observed sequence ends 3 residues before the CDR3 terminus, with the missing tail filled in from the germline J gene. The rearrangement uses TRBV20-1 and TRBJ1-1; D call uncertain. Per the germline V gene, CDR1 is DFQATT and CDR2 is SNEGSKA (reference sequence). The CDR3 has 9 residues. The DNA read from the CDR3 is TGCAGTGCTGCGGTCGAG. Translating gives CSAAVE. The entire CDR3 protein is CSAAVEAFF.

A word on this clone: The CDR3 goes on 3 residues after the read ends, and that part is filled in from the germline J gene. The chain joins TRBV19 to TRBJ1-1; D might be TRBD1 (5 bases). Germline V gene sequence: CDR1 LNHDA, CDR2 SQIVND (reference sequence). The CDR3 has 15 residues. CDR3 DNA, as far as it was read: TGTGCCAGTAGTATTAGGGACTATACCACAGATACG. Translated: CASSIRDYTTDT. The entire CDR3 protein is CASSIRDYTTDTAFF.

At least ten counts were recorded for this clone. The read stops 3 residues short of the end of the CDR3; the missing end is completed from the germline J gene. The chain is built from TRBV4-1 and TRBJ1-6; D perhaps matches TRBD1 (6 bases). The CDR3 runs to 16 residues. Per germline, CDR1 MGHRA and CDR2 YSYEKL. V was cut by 0 bases and J by 7 bases, with 13 bases left in between. CDR3: CASSQDPQGANSPLHF. The part of the CDR3 DNA that was read is TGCGCCAGCAGCCAAGATCCACAGGGAGCCAATTCACCC.

This clone appeared many times. Read coverage stops 3 residues before the CDR3 terminus; the germline J gene supplies the remainder. This chain joins TRBV29-1 and TRBJ2-7, with 11 nucleotides matching TRBD1. This CDR3 spans 13 amino acids. J lost 3 bases, V lost 7 bases, and 5 bases had no gene match. Germline V gene data show CDR1 as SQVTM and CDR2 as ANQGSEA. CDR3 region: CSARGTGGYEQYF. The sequenced CDR3 bases are TGCAGCGCGAGGGGGACAGGGGGCTACGAG.

This clone was recorded many times. The read comes to an end 3 residues before the CDR3 does, leaving the germline J gene to fill in the end. This sequence joins TRBV5-4 and TRBJ1-5; the D gene is possibly TRBD1 (6 bases). Trimming shortened V by 4 bases and J by 7 bases, and 15 bases separated the two germline ends. CDR3 size: 14 residues. Looked up from germline, CDR1 is SGHNT and CDR2 is YYREEE (reference sequence). The DNA read from the CDR3 is TGTGCCAGCAGCCGCCAGGGGAGAGGGCAGCCC. Its protein is CASSRQGRGQP. The entire CDR3 reads CASSRQGRGQPQHF.

This clone was recorded many times. The missing CDR3 end, 3 residues past where the read stops, is filled in from the germline J gene. V and J are TRBV5-1 and TRBJ2-3; D is possibly TRBD2 (6 bases). The germline V gene encodes CDR1 SGHRS and CDR2 YFSETQ. CDR3 length: 15 residues. The V end was cut by 0 bases, the J end by 2 bases, with 10 bases between. CDR3 loop: CASSLAGRPTDTQYF. The sequenced CDR3 bases are TGCGCCAGCAGCTTGGCGGGGAGGCCCACAGATACG.

Points on this clone: Coverage ceases 3 residues before the CDR3 finishes, and the germline J gene fills in the end. The V call is TRBV2, the J call TRBJ1-1; 8 bases line up with TRBD1. V gave up 7 bases and J gave up 1 base; unmatched junction bases: 8. The CDR3 has 15 amino acids. Germline loops: CDR1 SNHLY, CDR2 FYNNEI. The part of the CDR3 DNA that was read is TGTGCCAGCACCCCACGGGGACAGGAGAACACTGAA. Translation: CASTPRGQENTE. The full CDR3 protein reads CASTPRGQENTEAFF.

With regard to this clone: The sequence runs out 3 residues before the end of the CDR3; the remainder is reconstructed from the germline J gene. The chain combines TRBV7-2 with TRBJ1-2; D perhaps matches TRBD1 (6 bases). From germline, CDR1 is SGHTA and CDR2 FQGNSA. CDR3 length equals 13 residues. This chain's CDR3 is CASNTPQQGGYTF. The covered CDR3 bases are TGTGCCAGCAACACTCCCCAACAGGGCGGC.

This clone was observed at least ten times. The read stops 3 residues short of the end of the CDR3; the missing end is completed from the germline J gene. This sequence joins TRBV5-4 and TRBJ2-2, with TRBD2 matching over 7 bases. The J segment lost 5 bases and the V segment lost 4 bases, leaving 5 bases of the junction unmatched. The germline CDR1 and CDR2 sequences are SGHNT and YYREEE (reference sequence). This CDR3 contains 14 residues. The CDR3: CASSPGGWTGELFF. CDR3 bases read: TGTGCCAGCAGCCCGGGGGGATGGACCGGGGAG.

This clone has just a few counts. Just one base apart from a much larger clone, this may be a read error. The part of the CDR3 DNA that was read is TGTGCCAGCAGCGGCGGGACAGGGGAAAAG. It codes for CASSGGTGEK. The CDR3 in its entirety is CASSGGTGEKLFF. The chain employs TRBV7-2 and TRBJ2-2; TRBD1 matches at 10 bases. The DNA ends 3 residues before the CDR3 does, and the rest of the CDR3 is filled in from the germline J gene. From germline, CDR1 is SGHTA and CDR2 FQGNSA. This CDR3 comprises 13 residues.

This clone was detected ten times or more. Read data end 3 residues before the CDR3 end; the end is taken from the germline J gene. The chain joins TRBV7-2 to TRBJ2-1; D may be TRBD1 (7 bases). This CDR3 region has 14 residues. V dropped 5 bases and J dropped 9 bases, with 17 bases sitting between them. Per germline, CDR1 SGHTA and CDR2 FQGNSA. The covered CDR3 bases are TGTGCCAGCAGCGGCCCGAGGCAGGGGGGTGAG. As protein: CASSGPRQGGE. The complete CDR3 protein is CASSGPRQGGEQFF.

This clone came up many times. The read finishes 3 residues shy of the CDR3 end, and the germline J gene is used to complete it. The chain couples TRBV5-1 to TRBJ1-4; D gene ambiguous. CDR1 SGHRS and CDR2 YFSETQ come from the germline V gene. This CDR3 has 14 residues. The covered CDR3 bases are TGCGCCAGCAGCCCTAGTACACTGAATTCACCA. Its protein product is CASSPSTLNSP. The whole CDR3 protein is CASSPSTLNSPLFF.

This clone occurred many times. Read coverage stops 3 residues before the CDR3 terminus; the germline J gene supplies the remainder. The V call is TRBV5-1, the J call TRBJ2-5; D gene unclear. V was cut by 5 bases and J by 3 bases, with 5 bases left in between. The germline V gene encodes CDR1 SGHRS and CDR2 YFSETQ. The CDR3 spans 11 residues. The part of the CDR3 DNA that was read is TGCGCCAGCAGTCGTGAAGAGACC. Its protein is CASSREET. The full-length CDR3 reads as CASSREETQYF.

This clone came up many times. The missing CDR3 end, 3 residues past where the read stops, is filled in from the germline J gene. V gene TRBV30 combines with J gene TRBJ2-7, with TRBD1 matching over 8 bases. The CDR3 contains 12 residues. CDR1 and CDR2 (germline): GTSNPN, SVGIG (reference sequence). The ends lost 5 bases at V and 2 bases at J; junction bases unmatched: 2. This chain's CDR3 is CAWGRGPYEQYF. The DNA read from the CDR3 is TGTGCCTGGGGCAGGGGGCCCTACGAG.